This T cell receptor beta chain was retrieved from a study of CDR3 diversity in severe acne. One entry per CDR3 protein, called by TCRdb with MiXCR from the PCR reads. Of around 85,000 distinct CDR3 sequences detected, less than 65% appear once; the ten largest clones hold roughly 11%. Unmatched junction bases numbered 8, after V lost 3 bases and J lost 6 bases. The CDR3 loop spans 14 amino acids. The germline V gene has CDR1 SGDLS and CDR2 YYNGEE. Ten or more counts support this clonotype. The rearrangement uses TRBV9 and TRBJ2-7; 8 nucleotides agree with TRBD2. This sequence originates from a male donor with severe acne vulgaris. Sequenced sample: blood. The CDR3 is CASSASGRGSEQYF. CDR3 bases: TGTGCCAGCAGCGCGAGCGGGAGAGGCTCCGAGCAGTACTTC.